This T cell receptor beta chain was observed in a study of early T cells in non-severe SARS-CoV-2 infection. This clonotype has ten or more counts. Individually, cDNA molecules had unique molecular identifiers attached to them. TCRdb reprocessed the 5' RACE reads with MiXCR, giving one entry per CDR3 protein. The sample records tens of thousands of distinct CDR3 sequences, 5.5% being singletons. The source material was whole blood, sampled at baseline. This TCR was recovered from an adult who was a healthcare worker with PCR-confirmed SARS-CoV-2 infection or an uninfected control (not recorded which).

The CDR3 nucleotides are TGTGCCATCCACTCTTACGACAGGGGAACAGATACGCAGTATTTT. It is translated as CAIHSYDRGTDTQYF. The rearrangement links TRBV10-3 to TRBJ2-3; 8 nucleotides line up with TRBD1. CDR1 ENHRY and CDR2 SYGVKD come from the germline V gene. There are 15 residues in the CDR3. The V gene end was trimmed by 8 bases and the J gene end by 3 bases; junction bases not matched to a gene: 10.